This TCR beta chain is drawn from a study of cytomegalovirus exposure and HLA in healthy donors. The germline V gene encodes CDR1 SGHDT and CDR2 YYEEEE. This CDR3 region has 13 residues. Trimming left V 0 bases short and J 3 bases short, with 6 bases between. This clone turned up a few times. Its target is not known. Study-level points and caveats: The study dropped some indistinguishable V segments, TRBV6-2 and TRBV6-3 among them. Presence/absence analyses assumed roughly uniform sequencing depth across donors. TCR beta V- and J-gene trimming was later associated with a missense DCLRE1C variant.

Researchers ran the PCR with 60 Vbeta and 13 Jbeta primers. TCRdb's table, derived via immunoSEQ multiplex PCR, lists solely in-frame clones and lacks some. The table includes just under 250,000 clones, roughly 80% detected once. This clonotype originated in a woman between 40 and 55 years old in good health and CMV-seropositive. The V gene is TRBV5-6, the J gene TRBJ1-2, with D possibly being TRBD1 (6 bases). Sequencing input: PBMCs. As DNA, the CDR3 is TGTGCCAGCAGCTTGGACAGGGACTATGGCTACACCTTC. Translation: CASSLDRDYGYTF.